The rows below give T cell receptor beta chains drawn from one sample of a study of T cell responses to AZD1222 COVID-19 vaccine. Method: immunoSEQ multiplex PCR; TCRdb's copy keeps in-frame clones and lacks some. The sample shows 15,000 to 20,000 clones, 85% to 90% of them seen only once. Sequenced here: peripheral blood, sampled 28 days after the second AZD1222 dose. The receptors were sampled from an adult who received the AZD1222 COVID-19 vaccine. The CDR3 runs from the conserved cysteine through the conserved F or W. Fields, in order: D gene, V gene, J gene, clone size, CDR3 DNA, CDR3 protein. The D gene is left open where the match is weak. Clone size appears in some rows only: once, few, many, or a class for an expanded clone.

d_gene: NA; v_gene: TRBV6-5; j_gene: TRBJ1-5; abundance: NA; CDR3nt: TGTGCCAGCAGTCAGAGGGACCAGCCCCAGCATTTT; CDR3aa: CASSQRDQPQHF
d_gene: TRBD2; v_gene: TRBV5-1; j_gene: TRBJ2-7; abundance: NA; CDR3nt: TGCGCCAGCAGCACTGGGACTAGCGGCTTATACGAGCAGTACTTC; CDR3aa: CASSTGTSGLYEQYF
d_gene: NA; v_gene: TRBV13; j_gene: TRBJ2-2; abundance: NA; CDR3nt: TGTGCCAGCAGCTTTCCCCGCGGGGGCCGGGGCACCGGGGAGCTGTTTTTT; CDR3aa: CASSFPRGGRGTGELFF
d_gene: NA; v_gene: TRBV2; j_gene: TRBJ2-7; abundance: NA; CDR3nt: TGTGCCAGCAGTGGGGGCAGGTGGAGCTCCTACGAGCAGTACTTC; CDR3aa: CASSGGRWSSYEQYF
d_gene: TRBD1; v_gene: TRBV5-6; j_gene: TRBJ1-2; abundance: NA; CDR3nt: TGTGCCAGCAGCCCAGGGGGACGGATTTTTAACTATGGCTACACCTTC; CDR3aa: CASSPGGRIFNYGYTF
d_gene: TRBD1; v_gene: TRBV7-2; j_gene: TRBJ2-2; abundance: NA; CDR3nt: TGTGCCAGCAGCCGTGGACAGGGATCTGGGGAGCTGTTTTTT; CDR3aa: CASSRGQGSGELFF
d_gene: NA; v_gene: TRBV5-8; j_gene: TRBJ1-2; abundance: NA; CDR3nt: TGTGCCAGCAGCTTGGTGTTGGTACGGATCTATGGCTACACCTTC; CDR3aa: CASSLVLVRIYGYTF
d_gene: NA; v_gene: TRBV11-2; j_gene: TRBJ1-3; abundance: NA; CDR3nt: TGTGCCAGCAGCTTCGGAATTTTTGCTGGAAACACCATATATTTT; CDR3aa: CASSFGIFAGNTIYF
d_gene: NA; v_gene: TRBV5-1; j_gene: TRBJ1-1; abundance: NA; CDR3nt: TGCGCCAGCAGCCCAAGGTCGGAGGCTGAAGCTTTCTTT; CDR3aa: CASSPRSEAEAFF
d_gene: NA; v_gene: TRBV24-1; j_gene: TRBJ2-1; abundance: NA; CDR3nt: TGTGCCACCAGTCCCAGAAACAATGAGCAGTTCTTC; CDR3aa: CATSPRNNEQFF
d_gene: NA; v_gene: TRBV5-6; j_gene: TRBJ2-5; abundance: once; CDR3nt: TGTGCCAGCAGCTTGGATGGCGTCGGAGAGACCCAGTACTTC; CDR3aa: CASSLDGVGETQYF
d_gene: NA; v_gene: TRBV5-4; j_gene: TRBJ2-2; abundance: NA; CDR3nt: TGTGCCAGCAGCTTTGGGGGGACCCAGAAAACCGGGGAGCTGTTTTTT; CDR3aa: CASSFGGTQKTGELFF